Shown below are 27 T cell receptor beta chains from a single sample sequenced in a study of blood T cell repertoires in COVID-19. Sequencing used immunoSEQ multiplex PCR; TCRdb keeps in-frame clones, though not all of them. Of 200,000 to 250,000 clones listed, 80% to 90% are singletons. Sequenced: peripheral blood. These receptors originate from a woman aged 60-75 years who had recovered from COVID-19.

The chain links TRBV4-1 to TRBJ1-6; D is possibly TRBD1 (5 bases). CDR3 length: 21 amino acids. Germline CDR1 reads MGHRA; CDR2 reads YSYEKL. With 0 bases removed from V and 0 bases from J, the gap between germline ends came to 21 bases. This chain's CDR3 is CASSQEVGLYSSSSYNSPLHF. The CDR3 DNA follows: TGCGCCAGCAGCCAAGAAGTGGGACTATATTCCAGCAGCTCCTATAATTCACCCCTCCACTTT.

This clone was recorded once. This chain connects TRBV29-1 to TRBJ1-1, with 8 bases identical to TRBD1. This CDR3 region has 13 residues. Per the germline V gene, CDR1 is SQVTM and CDR2 is ANQGSEA. J was trimmed by 2 bases and V by 5 bases; bases with no gene match: 4. CDR3 loop: CSVYRGINTEAFF. The CDR3 bases are TGCAGCGTTTACAGGGGGATTAACACTGAAGCTTTCTTT.

This rearrangement joins TRBV2 to TRBJ1-2; no clear D. Between the trimmed V and J ends, which lost 6 bases and 6 bases, there was a span of 8 bases. The germline gives CDR1 SNHLY, CDR2 FYNNEI. The CDR3 consists of 11 residues. The CDR3 DNA is TGTGCCAGCAGCTTAGAGGATGGCTACACCTTC. Translated, it gives CASSLEDGYTF.

The chain recombines TRBV28 with TRBJ1-4; TRBD1 is a possible D gene (6 bases). This CDR3 comprises 19 residues. V lost 5 bases, J lost 4 bases, and 26 bases lay in between. Germline CDR1 MDHEN, CDR2 SYDVKM. The DNA of the CDR3 is TGTGCCAGCAGTCTCAGACAGGTTAGGTTACGGAACTATAATGAAAAACTGTTTTTT. This translates into CASSLRQVRLRNYNEKLFF.

The chain links TRBV19 to TRBJ1-5, with D maybe TRBD1 (5 bases). V was clipped by 3 bases and J by 3 bases, with 15 bases between them. Per germline, CDR1 LNHDA and CDR2 SQIVND (reference sequence). The CDR3 covers 16 residues. The CDR3 DNA reads as TGTGCCAGTAGTATCGGGCAGGGCCTAGACAATCAGCCCCAGCATTTT. Translated: CASSIGQGLDNQPQHF.

DNA of the CDR3: TGTGCCAGCAGTAGACAGTACCCTAACTATGGCTACACCTTC. The encoded protein is CASSRQYPNYGYTF. V usage is TRBV27 and J usage is TRBJ1-2; perhaps TRBD1 as D (5 bases). Per the germline V gene, CDR1 is MNHEY and CDR2 is SMNVEV (reference sequence). The CDR3 length is 14 residues. Between the trimmed V and J ends, which lost 5 bases and 0 bases, there was a span of 10 bases.

This clone was counted a single time. The J gene is TRBJ1-4, the V gene TRBV6-5; D might be TRBD1 (6 bases). The V and J ends lost 6 bases and 8 bases respectively, with 19 bases between them. In germline, CDR1 is MNHEY, CDR2 SVGAGI. The length of the CDR3 is 15 residues. DNA for the CDR3: TGTGCCAGCAGCCAACGGACCCAGGGGAGCGAAAAACTGTTTTTT. Its protein product is CASSQRTQGSEKLFF.

Concerning this clone itself: The same CDR3 arises from other DNA sequences in this sample as well. The chain is built from TRBV9 and TRBJ1-2; TRBD1 might be the D (5 bases). Germline values: CDR1 SGDLS, CDR2 YYNGEE. CDR3 size: 13 residues. With 0 bases removed from V and 7 bases from J, the gap between germline ends came to 10 bases. CDR3 in amino acids: CASSVGQGGGYTF. The CDR3 nucleotides are TGTGCCAGCAGCGTAGGGCAGGGTGGTGGCTACACCTTC. The full variable domain, in which reference TRBV9 and TRBJ1-2 provide the parts outside the CDR3, is DSGVTQTPKHLITATGQRVTLRCSPRSGDLSVYWYQQSLDQGLQFLIQYYNGEERAKGNILERFSAQQFPDLHSELNLSSLELGDSALYFCASSVGQGGGYTFGSGTRLTVV.

The chain is built from TRBV10-3 and TRBJ2-2, with 9 nucleotides matching TRBD2. Germline loops: CDR1 ENHRY, CDR2 SYGVKD. The CDR3 length is 15 residues. The V and J ends lost 8 bases and 1 base, in that order; junction bases with no gene match: 5. The CDR3 sequence: CAISAGGLNTGELFF. The CDR3 nucleotides are TGTGCCATCTCCGCGGGGGGGCTGAACACCGGGGAGCTGTTTTTT.

The chain joins TRBV6-2 or TRBV6-3 to TRBJ1-1, with D perhaps TRBD1 (5 bases). CDR1 MNHEY and CDR2 SVGEGT come from the germline V gene. Trimming cost V 2 bases and J 6 bases, with 13 bases left between them. The CDR3 sequence is 14 residues long. The CDR3 reads CASSYPTAVSEAFF. The CDR3 DNA is TGTGCCAGCAGTTACCCGACAGCTGTATCTGAAGCTTTCTTT.

This sequence joins TRBV9 and TRBJ2-1; TRBD2 agrees at 9 bases. The J segment lost 7 bases and the V segment lost 0 bases, leaving 8 bases of the junction unmatched. The germline CDR1 and CDR2 sequences are SGDLS and YYNGEE. CDR3 size: 16 residues. CDR3 loop: CASSVDGGGGANEQFF. The CDR3 DNA is TGTGCCAGCAGCGTAGATGGTGGCGGGGGGGCGAATGAGCAGTTCTTC.

CDR3 sequence reads: CASSHRVGEQYF. The CDR3 DNA follows: TGTGCCAGCAGTCACAGGGTAGGCGAGCAGTACTTC. V usage is TRBV6-2 or TRBV6-3 and J usage is TRBJ2-7, with D possibly TRBD1 on 6 matching bases. V was trimmed by 5 bases and J by 6 bases, leaving 11 bases between them. The CDR3 contains 12 residues. Germline loops: CDR1 MNHEY, CDR2 SVGEGT.

V is TRBV14 and J is TRBJ1-2; 7 bases are a match to TRBD1. After removal of 2 bases from V and 4 bases from J, the junction contained 4 bases not matched to a gene. Germline V CDR1 and CDR2: SGHDN, FVKESK. This CDR3 region has 14 residues. DNA for the CDR3: TGTGCCAGCAGCCAAACCGGGACAGCCTATGGCTACACCTTC. Its translation: CASSQTGTAYGYTF. Filled out from reference TRBV14 and TRBJ1-2, the complete variable domain reads EAGVTQFPSHSVIEKGQTVTLRCDPISGHDNLYWYRRVMGKEIKFLLHFVKESKQDESGMPNNRFLAERTGGTYSTLKVQPAELEDSGVYFCASSQTGTAYGYTFGSGTRLTVV.

The chain carries TRBV2 and TRBJ2-2, with TRBD2 identical over 9 bases. The J segment lost 0 bases and the V segment lost 8 bases, leaving 1 base of the junction unmatched. CDR1 and CDR2 (germline): SNHLY, FYNNEI. CDR3 length: 14 residues. The DNA of the CDR3 is TGTGCCAGCCTAGCGGGGACGAACACCGGGGAGCTGTTTTTT. Translated: CASLAGTNTGELFF.

This clone has only one observation. The V gene is TRBV6-5, the J gene TRBJ1-5; weak D call: TRBD1 (6 bases). Per the germline V gene, CDR1 is MNHEY and CDR2 is SVGAGI. V shed 7 bases and J shed 3 bases, with 16 bases lying between them. This CDR3 region has 15 residues. Here the CDR3 reads CASTKGDSNNQPQHF. DNA for the CDR3: TGTGCCAGCACCAAGGGGGATAGTAACAATCAGCCCCAGCATTTT.

J is TRBJ1-5 and V is TRBV5-6; D possibly corresponds to TRBD1 (6 bases). The CDR3 has 16 amino acids. Germline V lookup: CDR1 SGHDT, CDR2 YYEEEE. Trimming took off 4 bases at V and 0 bases at J, with 14 bases between the two ends. The CDR3 is CASSTYRDYSNQPQHF. CDR3 coding DNA: TGTGCCAGCAGCACGTACAGGGATTATAGCAATCAGCCCCAGCATTTT.

The chain employs TRBV4-1 and TRBJ2-7, with 7 positions matching TRBD2. After removal of 3 bases from V and 0 bases from J, the junction contained 8 bases not matched to a gene. Per the germline V gene, CDR1 is MGHRA and CDR2 is YSYEKL. The CDR3 contains 16 residues. CDR3: CASSQNIAGLSYEQYF. CDR3 DNA sequence: TGCGCCAGCAGCCAGAACATAGCGGGTCTCTCCTACGAGCAGTACTTC.

The V gene is TRBV11-3, the J gene TRBJ2-1, with 7 nucleotides matching TRBD1. Trimming cost V 3 bases and J 6 bases; bases outside gene matches: 5. This CDR3 has 14 amino acids. Germline V gene data show CDR1 as SGHNT and CDR2 as YENEEA. The CDR3 spells CASSFRDRPNEQFF. The DNA for the CDR3 is TGTGCCAGCAGCTTTCGGGACAGACCCAATGAGCAGTTCTTC. Complete variable domain (other parts from reference TRBV11-3 and TRBJ2-1): EAGVVQSPRYKIIEKKQPVAFWCNPISGHNTLYWYLQNLGQGPELLIRYENEEAVDDSQLPKDRFSAERLKGVDSTLKIQPAELGDSAVYLCASSFRDRPNEQFFGPGTRLTVL.

J is TRBJ2-7 and V is TRBV5-5; the match to TRBD2 covers 8 bases. The CDR3 runs to 16 residues. Trimming removed 0 bases from V and 2 bases from J; junction bases left unmatched: 7. Germline CDR1 is SGHKS and CDR2 is YYEKEE (reference sequence). The CDR3 DNA follows: TGTGCCAGCAGCTTGGTGGCGGGGGGCCGAACCTACGAGCAGTACTTC. It is translated as CASSLVAGGRTYEQYF.

This rearrangement joins TRBV18 to TRBJ2-7; a weak D match, TRBD2 (6 bases). The CDR3 runs to 11 residues. Germline V gene sequence: CDR1 KGHSH, CDR2 LQKENI. The ends were cut back, 10 bases at V and 6 bases at J, with 13 bases in the middle. CDR3 sequence reads: CATQSGGEQYF. The DNA of the CDR3 is TGTGCCACCCAGTCCGGGGGCGAGCAGTACTTC. The full variable domain, completed using reference TRBV18 and TRBJ2-7, is NAGVMQNPRHLVRRRGQEARLRCSPMKGHSHVYWYRQLPEEGLKFMVYLQKENIIDESGMPKERFSAEFPKEGPSILRIQQVVRGDSAAYFCATQSGGEQYFGPGTRLTVT.

The rearrangement joins TRBV6-2 or TRBV6-3 to TRBJ2-7; D gene ambiguous. The CDR3 is made up of 14 amino acids. Trimming cost V 5 bases and J 5 bases, with 16 bases left between them. Germline assignment: CDR1 MNHEY and CDR2 SVGEGT. The CDR3 nucleotides are TGTGCCAGCAGTGCCGGTACTACGCAGAACGAGCAGTACTTC. Translating it yields CASSAGTTQNEQYF.

This clone showed up just a few times. The rearrangement joins TRBV5-4 to TRBJ1-2, with D uncertain. This CDR3 has 12 amino acids. Germline V lookup: CDR1 SGHNT, CDR2 YYREEE (reference sequence). V lost 5 bases, J lost 8 bases, and 13 bases lay in between. The DNA of the CDR3 is TGTGCCAGCAGGGGCACAGTATCCGGCTACACCTTC. This encodes CASRGTVSGYTF.

The chain couples TRBV2 to TRBJ1-2; TRBD1 agrees at 8 bases. Germline CDR1 and CDR2: SNHLY and FYNNEI. V was clipped by 6 bases and J by 0 bases; unmatched bases: 12. This CDR3 has 17 amino acids. This chain's CDR3 is CASRQDRDSPPNYGYTF. In DNA, the CDR3 is TGTGCCAGCAGACAGGACAGGGACTCTCCGCCTAACTATGGCTACACCTTC.

The chain uses TRBV5-1 and TRBJ1-1, with D tentatively TRBD1 (5 bases). The germline V and J ends were trimmed by 7 bases and 0 bases, with 16 bases remaining between them. The CDR3 extends over 15 amino acids. Germline lookup yields CDR1 SGHRS and CDR2 YFSETQ. The CDR3 DNA reads as TGCGCCAGCGCGGGGGGTGATGGTATGAACACTGAAGCTTTCTTT. Its protein product is CASAGGDGMNTEAFF.

V is TRBV6-5 and J is TRBJ2-5; 9 bases are shared with TRBD2. The CDR3 is 12 amino acids. CDR1 is MNHEY and CDR2 is SVGAGI in the germline V gene. The junction had 1 base not matched to a gene; V was cut back by 7 bases and J by 4 bases. The CDR3 reads CASKAGGETQYF. The CDR3 nucleotides read TGTGCCAGCAAAGCGGGGGGAGAGACCCAGTACTTC.

In its sample, this clone was seen a few times. The chain has TRBV2 and TRBJ1-3; the D is unclear. Germline lookup yields CDR1 SNHLY and CDR2 FYNNEI. The CDR3 has 14 residues. V shed 5 bases and J shed 2 bases, with 10 bases lying between them. As DNA, the CDR3 is TGTGCCAGCAGTACAGAAGCACCTGGAAACACCATATATTTT. This encodes CASSTEAPGNTIYF.

This chain joins TRBV7-8 and TRBJ2-1; a weak D match, TRBD1 (6 bases). Trimming shortened V by 5 bases and J by 1 base, and 12 bases separated the two germline ends. The CDR3 length is 15 residues. Looked up from germline, CDR1 is SGHVS and CDR2 is FQNEAQ. The CDR3 nucleotides are TGTGCCAGCAGCGTACACAGGGTTTCCTACAATGAGCAGTTCTTC. This gives the protein CASSVHRVSYNEQFF.